Listed below are T cell receptor beta chains from one sample, sequenced in a study of response to subunit inactivated influenza vaccine. TCRdb processed the RT-PCR reads anew with MiXCR; each CDR3 protein has one entry. The sample comprises 560,000 or so distinct CDR3 sequences, about 7.6% of which are singletons, and over 10% rests with the top ten. The starting material was PBMCs from blood, obtained around 25 months after vaccination. The receptors originated from a man in his fifties or sixties who received an inactivated influenza vaccine. The CDR3 runs from the conserved cysteine through the conserved F or W. D genes are given only for firm matches. The listing skips clone size in some rows; elsewhere it reads once, few, many or a size class.

v_call: TRBV30; clone_size: NA; j_call: TRBJ2-7; d_call: NA; cdr3_aa: CAWSDRSGSYEQYF; cdr3_nt: TGTGCCTGGAGCGACAGGTCGGGTTCCTACGAGCAGTACTTC
v_call: TRBV7-2; clone_size: few; j_call: TRBJ2-5; d_call: NA; cdr3_aa: CASSLARGPRSRETQYF; cdr3_nt: TGTGCCAGCAGCTTAGCGCGGGGACCAAGGTCACGAGAGACCCAGTACTTC
v_call: TRBV5-1; clone_size: NA; j_call: TRBJ2-7; d_call: TRBD1; cdr3_aa: CASSWGQGSYEQYF; cdr3_nt: TGCGCCAGCAGCTGGGGACAGGGGTCTTACGAGCAGTACTTC
v_call: TRBV20-1; clone_size: few; j_call: TRBJ1-5; d_call: NA; cdr3_aa: CSARAGVSNQPQHF; cdr3_nt: TGCAGTGCTAGAGCAGGGGTGAGCAATCAGCCCCAGCATTTT
v_call: TRBV27; clone_size: NA; j_call: TRBJ2-7; d_call: TRBD2; cdr3_aa: CASSLWASGGSYEQYF; cdr3_nt: TGTGCCAGCAGTTTATGGGCTAGCGGGGGCTCCTACGAGCAGTACTTC
v_call: TRBV6-2/TRBV6-3; clone_size: many; j_call: TRBJ2-2; d_call: NA; cdr3_aa: CASNRNTGELFF; cdr3_nt: TGTGCCAGCAACAGAAACACCGGGGAGCTGTTTTTT
v_call: TRBV20-1; clone_size: many; j_call: TRBJ2-1; d_call: NA; cdr3_aa: CSASRSYNEQFF; cdr3_nt: TGCAGTGCCAGCAGGTCCTACAATGAGCAGTTCTTC
v_call: TRBV7-2; clone_size: NA; j_call: TRBJ1-2; d_call: NA; cdr3_aa: CASSGELWVGYTF; cdr3_nt: TGTGCCAGCAGCGGGGAGCTTTGGGTTGGCTACACCTTC
v_call: TRBV29-1; clone_size: NA; j_call: TRBJ1-1; d_call: NA; cdr3_aa: CSVEGETGTNTEAFF; cdr3_nt: TGCAGCGTTGAGGGGGAAACAGGGACGAACACTGAAGCTTTCTTT
v_call: TRBV20-1; clone_size: few; j_call: TRBJ2-1; d_call: TRBD1; cdr3_aa: CSASSGQGISGQFF; cdr3_nt: TGCAGTGCTAGTTCCGGACAGGGAATCTCTGGGCAGTTCTTC
v_call: TRBV4-3; clone_size: few; j_call: TRBJ2-3; d_call: TRBD2; cdr3_aa: CASSQAFSSGGLYTQYF; cdr3_nt: TGCGCCAGCAGCCAGGCGTTTTCTAGCGGGGGGCTTTATACGCAGTATTTT
v_call: TRBV12-3/TRBV12-4; clone_size: many; j_call: TRBJ2-1; d_call: TRBD2; cdr3_aa: CASSLTSGGEQFF; cdr3_nt: TGTGCCAGCAGTTTAACATCGGGGGGTGAGCAGTTCTTC
v_call: TRBV29-1; clone_size: many; j_call: TRBJ2-1; d_call: TRBD2; cdr3_aa: CSVEDRTSPPLKNEQFF; cdr3_nt: TGCAGCGTTGAAGACCGGACTAGCCCACCCTTAAAGAATGAGCAGTTCTTC
v_call: TRBV20-1; clone_size: many; j_call: TRBJ1-2; d_call: NA; cdr3_aa: CSGQAALLYGYTF; cdr3_nt: TGCAGTGGACAGGCAGCTTTACTCTATGGCTACACCTTC
v_call: TRBV12-3/TRBV12-4; clone_size: NA; j_call: TRBJ2-1; d_call: NA; cdr3_aa: CASSWGAGEQFF; cdr3_nt: TGTGCCAGCAGCTGGGGGGCCGGTGAGCAGTTCTTC
v_call: TRBV11-1; clone_size: NA; j_call: TRBJ2-3; d_call: TRBD2; cdr3_aa: CASSARGLAGGQDTQYF; cdr3_nt: TGTGCCAGCAGCGCCCGCGGACTAGCGGGGGGGCAAGATACGCAGTATTTT
v_call: TRBV5-1; clone_size: medium-sized; j_call: TRBJ2-1; d_call: NA; cdr3_aa: CASSFAQYNEQFF; cdr3_nt: TGCGCCAGCAGTTTCGCCCAATACAATGAGCAGTTCTTC
v_call: TRBV5-5; clone_size: few; j_call: TRBJ2-5; d_call: NA; cdr3_aa: CASNLGAEETQYF; cdr3_nt: TGTGCCAGCAACCTCGGAGCGGAGGAGACCCAGTACTTC
v_call: TRBV20-1; clone_size: NA; j_call: TRBJ2-1; d_call: NA; cdr3_aa: CSASPSGLSYNEQFF; cdr3_nt: TGCAGTGCTAGCCCGAGCGGACTCTCCTACAATGAGCAGTTCTTC
v_call: TRBV15; clone_size: NA; j_call: TRBJ1-6; d_call: NA; cdr3_aa: CATSTYNENSPLHF; cdr3_nt: TGTGCCACCAGCACCTACAACGAGAATTCACCCCTCCACTTT
v_call: TRBV25-1; clone_size: NA; j_call: TRBJ2-1; d_call: TRBD1; cdr3_aa: CASSGKKTGAPYNEQFF; cdr3_nt: TGTGCCAGCAGTGGAAAAAAGACAGGGGCCCCTTACAATGAGCAGTTCTTC
v_call: TRBV5-1; clone_size: many; j_call: TRBJ1-1; d_call: NA; cdr3_aa: CASSPRGPTEAFF; cdr3_nt: TGCGCCAGCAGCCCGCGGGGTCCCACTGAAGCTTTCTTT
v_call: TRBV5-4; clone_size: NA; j_call: TRBJ2-1; d_call: TRBD2; cdr3_aa: CASSLVGEGYNEQFF; cdr3_nt: TGTGCCAGCAGCTTGGTCGGGGAGGGTTACAATGAGCAGTTCTTC
v_call: TRBV2; clone_size: NA; j_call: TRBJ2-4; d_call: TRBD1; cdr3_aa: CASSGPTGLAKNIQYF; cdr3_nt: TGTGCCAGCAGCGGGCCGACAGGGCTAGCCAAAAACATTCAGTACTTC
v_call: TRBV12-3/TRBV12-4; clone_size: many; j_call: TRBJ2-4; d_call: NA; cdr3_aa: CASTPDPTWNIQYF; cdr3_nt: TGTGCCTCAACCCCGGACCCAACCTGGAACATTCAGTACTTC
v_call: TRBV20-1; clone_size: many; j_call: TRBJ1-1; d_call: TRBD1; cdr3_aa: CSALGGTGNTEAFF; cdr3_nt: TGCAGTGCCCTCGGCGGGACAGGGAACACTGAAGCTTTCTTT
v_call: TRBV28; clone_size: NA; j_call: TRBJ2-1; d_call: TRBD2; cdr3_aa: CASSLGRTSYRFF; cdr3_nt: TGTGCCAGCAGTTTAGGTAGGACTAGCTATCGGTTCTTC
v_call: TRBV5-1; clone_size: NA; j_call: TRBJ2-3; d_call: TRBD2; cdr3_aa: CASSFLAGGRSDTQYF; cdr3_nt: TGCGCCAGCAGCTTCCTAGCGGGAGGGCGTTCAGATACGCAGTATTTT
v_call: TRBV11-2; clone_size: few; j_call: TRBJ1-6; d_call: NA; cdr3_aa: CASSLAGVGSPLHF; cdr3_nt: TGTGCCAGCAGCTTAGCTGGGGTTGGATCACCCCTCCACTTT
v_call: TRBV5-1; clone_size: many; j_call: TRBJ2-1; d_call: TRBD1; cdr3_aa: CASSVPPGQGLLKAYNEQFF; cdr3_nt: TGCGCCAGCAGCGTCCCTCCGGGACAGGGGCTATTGAAGGCCTACAATGAGCAGTTCTTC
v_call: TRBV4-1; clone_size: many; j_call: TRBJ2-1; d_call: NA; cdr3_aa: CASSQRQSNEQFF; cdr3_nt: TGCGCCAGCAGCCAACGACAGAGCAATGAGCAGTTCTTC
v_call: TRBV15; clone_size: NA; j_call: TRBJ1-1; d_call: NA; cdr3_aa: CATTQRMNTEAFF; cdr3_nt: TGTGCCACCACCCAGCGAATGAACACTGAAGCTTTCTTT
v_call: TRBV28; clone_size: few; j_call: TRBJ2-7; d_call: NA; cdr3_aa: CASSSLEGPHEQYF; cdr3_nt: TGTGCCAGCAGTTCCCTCGAGGGCCCCCACGAGCAGTACTTC
v_call: TRBV7-8; clone_size: NA; j_call: TRBJ2-7; d_call: TRBD2; cdr3_aa: CASSLNSGGRGAYEQYF; cdr3_nt: TGTGCCAGCAGCTTAAATTCCGGCGGGAGAGGCGCCTACGAGCAGTACTTC
v_call: TRBV24-1; clone_size: NA; j_call: TRBJ2-1; d_call: NA; cdr3_aa: CATRADYNEQFF; cdr3_nt: TGTGCCACCCGAGCCGACTACAATGAGCAGTTCTTC
v_call: TRBV7-9; clone_size: NA; j_call: TRBJ2-3; d_call: NA; cdr3_aa: CASTAAGSDTQYF; cdr3_nt: TGTGCCAGCACCGCGGCCGGATCAGATACGCAGTATTTT
v_call: TRBV5-1; clone_size: many; j_call: TRBJ1-1; d_call: NA; cdr3_aa: CASSWTTHREAFF; cdr3_nt: TGCGCCAGCAGCTGGACTACCCACAGGGAAGCTTTCTTT
v_call: TRBV29-1; clone_size: NA; j_call: TRBJ1-5; d_call: NA; cdr3_aa: CSVTLGYNQPQHF; cdr3_nt: TGCAGCGTTACTTTGGGTTACAATCAGCCCCAGCATTTT
v_call: TRBV7-3; clone_size: NA; j_call: TRBJ2-1; d_call: TRBD1; cdr3_aa: CASSLTSGQSNEQFF; cdr3_nt: TGTGCCAGCAGCTTAACCTCGGGACAGTCCAATGAGCAGTTCTTC
v_call: TRBV4-1; clone_size: few; j_call: TRBJ2-3; d_call: NA; cdr3_aa: CASSQGGLPTPTDTQYF; cdr3_nt: TGCGCCAGCAGCCAAGGGGGCCTACCGACTCCCACAGATACGCAGTATTTT
v_call: TRBV7-8; clone_size: few; j_call: TRBJ1-1; d_call: TRBD1; cdr3_aa: CASSRGTDRYGFF; cdr3_nt: TGTGCCAGCAGCCGTGGGACAGACCGTTATGGTTTCTTT
v_call: TRBV6-5; clone_size: few; j_call: TRBJ2-7; d_call: NA; cdr3_aa: CASSYRDWTYEQYF; cdr3_nt: TGTGCCAGCAGTTATAGGGACTGGACCTACGAGCAGTACTTC
v_call: TRBV7-9; clone_size: NA; j_call: TRBJ2-5; d_call: TRBD1; cdr3_aa: CASSLLSGQGGETQYF; cdr3_nt: TGTGCCAGCAGCTTATTGTCCGGACAGGGCGGGGAGACCCAGTACTTC
v_call: TRBV7-3; clone_size: NA; j_call: TRBJ2-7; d_call: TRBD2; cdr3_aa: CASSPIAGVAEQYF; cdr3_nt: TGTGCCAGCAGCCCAATAGCGGGAGTCGCCGAGCAGTACTTC
v_call: TRBV3-1; clone_size: few; j_call: TRBJ2-7; d_call: NA; cdr3_aa: CASSQDWRVGEQYF; cdr3_nt: TGTGCCAGCAGCCAAGATTGGAGGGTGGGTGAGCAGTACTTC